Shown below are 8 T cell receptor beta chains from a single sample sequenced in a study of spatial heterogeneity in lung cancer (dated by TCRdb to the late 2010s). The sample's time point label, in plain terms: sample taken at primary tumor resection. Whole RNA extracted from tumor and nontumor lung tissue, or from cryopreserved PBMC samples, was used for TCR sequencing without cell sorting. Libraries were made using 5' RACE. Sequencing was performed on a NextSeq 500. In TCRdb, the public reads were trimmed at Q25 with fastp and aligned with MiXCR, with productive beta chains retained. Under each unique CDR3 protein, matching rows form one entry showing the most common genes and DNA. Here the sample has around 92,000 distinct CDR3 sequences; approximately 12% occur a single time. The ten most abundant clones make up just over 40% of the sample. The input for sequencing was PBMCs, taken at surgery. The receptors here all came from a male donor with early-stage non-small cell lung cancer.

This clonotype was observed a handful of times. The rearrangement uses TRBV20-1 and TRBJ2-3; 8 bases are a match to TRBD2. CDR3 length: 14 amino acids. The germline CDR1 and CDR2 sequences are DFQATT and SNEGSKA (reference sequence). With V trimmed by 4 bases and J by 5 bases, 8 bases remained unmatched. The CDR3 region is CSATRESGGDTQYF. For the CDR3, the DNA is TGCAGTGCTACTCGGGAAAGCGGGGGAGATACGCAGTATTTT.

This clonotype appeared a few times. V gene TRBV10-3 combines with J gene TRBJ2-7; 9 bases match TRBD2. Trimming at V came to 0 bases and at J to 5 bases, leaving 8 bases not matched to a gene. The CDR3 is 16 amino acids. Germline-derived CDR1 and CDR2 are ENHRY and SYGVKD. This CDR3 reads CAISESGLAGNDEQYF. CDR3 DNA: TGTGCCATCAGTGAGTCGGGCCTAGCGGGGAACGACGAGCAGTACTTC.

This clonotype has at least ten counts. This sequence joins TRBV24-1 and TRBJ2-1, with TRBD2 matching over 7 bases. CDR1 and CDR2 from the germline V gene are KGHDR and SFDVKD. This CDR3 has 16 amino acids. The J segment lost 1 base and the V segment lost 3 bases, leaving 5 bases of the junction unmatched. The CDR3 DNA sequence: TGTGCCACCAGTGATCCTAGCGGCACTTCCTACAATGAGCAGTTCTTC. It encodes CATSDPSGTSYNEQFF.

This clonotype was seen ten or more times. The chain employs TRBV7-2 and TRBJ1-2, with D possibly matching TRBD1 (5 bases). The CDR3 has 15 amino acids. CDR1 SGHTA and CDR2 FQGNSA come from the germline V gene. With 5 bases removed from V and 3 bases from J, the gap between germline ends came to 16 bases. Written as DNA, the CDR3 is TGTGCCAGCAGCCCCACCCCAGGGAGTGACTATGGCTACACCTTC. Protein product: CASSPTPGSDYGYTF.

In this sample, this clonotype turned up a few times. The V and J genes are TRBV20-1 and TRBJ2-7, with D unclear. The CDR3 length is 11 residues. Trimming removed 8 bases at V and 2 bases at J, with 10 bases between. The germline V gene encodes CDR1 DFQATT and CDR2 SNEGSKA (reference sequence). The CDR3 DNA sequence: TGCAGTTGCGGCCTCCCCTACGAGCAGTACTTC. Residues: CSCGLPYEQYF.

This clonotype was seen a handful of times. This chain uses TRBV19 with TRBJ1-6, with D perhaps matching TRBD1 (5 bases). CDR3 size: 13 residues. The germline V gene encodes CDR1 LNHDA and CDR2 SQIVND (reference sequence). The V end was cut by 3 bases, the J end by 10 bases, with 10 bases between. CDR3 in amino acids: CASSMQGTSPLHF. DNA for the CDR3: TGTGCCAGTAGTATGCAGGGAACCTCACCCCTCCACTTT.

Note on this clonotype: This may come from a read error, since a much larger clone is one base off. CDR3 DNA sequence: TGTGCCAGCAGTTACTGGATTGGGAATGAGCAGTCCTTC. It encodes CASSYWIGNEQSF. The J gene is TRBJ2-1, the V gene TRBV6-2 or TRBV6-3; D unresolved. Germline lookup yields CDR1 MNHEY and CDR2 SVGEGT. The CDR3 totals 13 residues.

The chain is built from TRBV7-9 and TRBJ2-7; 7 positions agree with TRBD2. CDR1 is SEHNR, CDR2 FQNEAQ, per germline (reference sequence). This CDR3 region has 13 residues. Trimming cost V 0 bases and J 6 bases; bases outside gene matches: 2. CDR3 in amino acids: CASSLAAGVEQYF. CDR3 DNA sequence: TGTGCCAGCAGCTTAGCGGCGGGAGTCGAGCAGTACTTC.